This T cell receptor beta chain was identified in a study of early T cells in non-severe SARS-CoV-2 infection. Study as a whole: Bulk RNA from unsorted whole blood was sequenced; chains were unpaired.

Individual cDNA molecules received unique molecular identifiers during library preparation. In TCRdb, the 5' RACE reads were re-called with MiXCR into one record per CDR3 protein. The sample has 30,000 to 40,000 distinct CDR3 sequences; around 7% are singletons. Study conclusions and caveats: Comparison of clonotypes with VDJdb favored anti-spike CD8 responses while missing private and CD4 specificities.

V gave up 4 bases and J gave up 5 bases; unmatched junction bases: 4. The CDR3 is 15 amino acids. The V gene's germline CDR1 is LGHNA and CDR2 YSLEER. This clonotype showed up just a few times. Its antigen remains unidentified. This chain links TRBV4-3 with TRBJ2-3, with 12 positions matching TRBD2. The source was whole blood, collected at baseline. The TCR comes from an adult who was a healthcare worker with PCR-confirmed SARS-CoV-2 infection or an uninfected control (not recorded which). CDR3 DNA: TGCGCCAGCAGCCCTAGCGGGAGGGCGGGAGATACGCAGTATTTT. The encoded protein is CASSPSGRAGDTQYF.